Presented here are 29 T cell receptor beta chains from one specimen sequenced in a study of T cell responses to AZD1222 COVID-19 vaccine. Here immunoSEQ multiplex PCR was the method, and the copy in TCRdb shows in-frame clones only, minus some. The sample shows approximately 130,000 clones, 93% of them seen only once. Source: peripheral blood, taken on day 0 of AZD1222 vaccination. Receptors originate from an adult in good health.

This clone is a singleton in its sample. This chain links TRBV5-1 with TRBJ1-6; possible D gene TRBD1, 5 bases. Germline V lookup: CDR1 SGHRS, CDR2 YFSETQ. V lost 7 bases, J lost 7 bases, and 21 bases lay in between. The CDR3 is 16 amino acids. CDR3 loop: CASLPGPNSRNSPLHF. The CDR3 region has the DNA TGCGCCAGCTTGCCGGGACCCAATTCAAGAAATTCACCCCTCCACTTT. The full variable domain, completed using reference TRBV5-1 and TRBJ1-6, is KAGVTQTPRYLIKTRGQQVTLSCSPISGHRSVSWYQQTPGQGLQFLFEYFSETQRNKGNFPGRFSGRQFSNSRSEMNVSTLELGDSALYLCASLPGPNSRNSPLHFGNGTRLTVT.

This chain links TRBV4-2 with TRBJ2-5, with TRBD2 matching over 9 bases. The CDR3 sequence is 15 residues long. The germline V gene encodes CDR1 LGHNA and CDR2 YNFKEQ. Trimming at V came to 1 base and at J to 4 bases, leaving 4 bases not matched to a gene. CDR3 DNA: TGTGCCAGCAGCCAAGGTGGTAGCGGGGGAGAGACCCAGTACTTC. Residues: CASSQGGSGGETQYF.

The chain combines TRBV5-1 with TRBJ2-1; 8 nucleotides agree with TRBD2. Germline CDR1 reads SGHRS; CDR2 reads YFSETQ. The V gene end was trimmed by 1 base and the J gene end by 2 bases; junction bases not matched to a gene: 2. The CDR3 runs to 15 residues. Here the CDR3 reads CASSLRGGAYNEQFF. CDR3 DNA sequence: TGCGCCAGCAGCTTGCGGGGGGGTGCCTACAATGAGCAGTTCTTC.

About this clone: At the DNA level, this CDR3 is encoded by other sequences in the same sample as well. CDR3 nucleotide sequence: TGTGCCAGCTCACCAGCGGGACAGGGGGGCTACGAGCAGTACTTC. Translating gives CASSPAGQGGYEQYF. The chain recombines TRBV18 with TRBJ2-7; 11 bases agree with TRBD1. V trimming: 2 bases; J trimming: 3 bases; junction bases outside the gene matches: 3. Germline CDR1 reads KGHSH; CDR2 reads LQKENI. This CDR3 region has 15 residues.

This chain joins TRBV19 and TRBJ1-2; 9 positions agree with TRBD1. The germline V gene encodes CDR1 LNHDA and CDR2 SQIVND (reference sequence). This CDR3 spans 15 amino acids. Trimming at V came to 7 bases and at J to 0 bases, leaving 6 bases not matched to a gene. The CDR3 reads CASTPRTGANYGYTF. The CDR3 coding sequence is TGTGCCAGTACCCCTCGGACAGGGGCTAACTATGGCTACACCTTC.

As DNA, the CDR3 is TGTGCCAGCAGCCGGGTGGCGGACACCGCTAATGAGCAGTTCTTC. This gives the protein CASSRVADTANEQFF. J is TRBJ2-1 and V is TRBV14; tentative D call: TRBD1 (5 bases). CDR1 SGHDN and CDR2 FVKESK come from the germline V gene. The CDR3 is 15 amino acids. V lost 4 bases and J lost 7, with 17 bases in between.

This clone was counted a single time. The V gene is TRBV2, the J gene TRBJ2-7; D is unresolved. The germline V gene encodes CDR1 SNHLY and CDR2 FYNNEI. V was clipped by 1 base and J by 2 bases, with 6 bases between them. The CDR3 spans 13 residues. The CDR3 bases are TGTGCCAGCAGTGAAGGCAGCCCCTACGAGCAGTACTTC. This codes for CASSEGSPYEQYF.

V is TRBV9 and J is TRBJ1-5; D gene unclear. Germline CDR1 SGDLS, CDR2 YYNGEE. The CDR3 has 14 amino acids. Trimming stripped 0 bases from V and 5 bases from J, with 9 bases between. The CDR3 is CASSVGGAHQPQHF. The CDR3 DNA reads TGTGCCAGCAGCGTAGGGGGAGCCCATCAGCCCCAGCATTTT.

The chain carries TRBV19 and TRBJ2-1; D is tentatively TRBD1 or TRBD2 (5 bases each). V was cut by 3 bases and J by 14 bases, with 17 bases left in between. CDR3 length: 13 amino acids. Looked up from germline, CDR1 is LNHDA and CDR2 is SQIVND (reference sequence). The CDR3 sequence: CASSMFNRGSKFF. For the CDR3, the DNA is TGTGCCAGTAGTATGTTCAACCGGGGCTCGAAGTTCTTC.

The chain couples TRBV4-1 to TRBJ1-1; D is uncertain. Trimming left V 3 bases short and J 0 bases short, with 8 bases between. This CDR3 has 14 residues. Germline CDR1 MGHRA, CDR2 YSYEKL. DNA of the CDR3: TGCGCCAGCAGCCAGCCCACAGTGAACACTGAAGCTTTCTTT. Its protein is CASSQPTVNTEAFF.

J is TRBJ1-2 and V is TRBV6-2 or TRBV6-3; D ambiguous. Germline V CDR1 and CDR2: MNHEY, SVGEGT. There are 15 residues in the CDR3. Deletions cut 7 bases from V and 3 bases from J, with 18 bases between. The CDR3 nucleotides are TGTGCCAGCACCCCGGGCACGTCGGAACACTATGGCTACACCTTC. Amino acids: CASTPGTSEHYGYTF.

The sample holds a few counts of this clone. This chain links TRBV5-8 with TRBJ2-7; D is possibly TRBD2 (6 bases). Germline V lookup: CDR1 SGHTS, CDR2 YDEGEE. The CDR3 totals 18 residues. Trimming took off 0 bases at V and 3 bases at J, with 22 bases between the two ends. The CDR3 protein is CASSLEGTGLSQFYEQYF. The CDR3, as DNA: TGTGCCAGCAGCTTGGAGGGTACGGGACTTTCACAGTTCTACGAGCAGTACTTC.

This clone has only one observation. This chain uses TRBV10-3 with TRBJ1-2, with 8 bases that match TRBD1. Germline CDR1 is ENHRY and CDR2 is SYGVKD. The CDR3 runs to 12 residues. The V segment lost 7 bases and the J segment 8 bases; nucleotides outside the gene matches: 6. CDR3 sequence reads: CAINGQGYGYTF. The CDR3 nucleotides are TGTGCCATCAATGGACAGGGCTACGGCTACACCTTC.

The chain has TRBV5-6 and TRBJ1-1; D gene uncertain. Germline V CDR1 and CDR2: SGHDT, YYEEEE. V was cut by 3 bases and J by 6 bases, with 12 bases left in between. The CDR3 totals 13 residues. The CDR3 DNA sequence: TGTGCCAGCAGCTGGCCGGCTGGGGCTGAAGCTTTCTTT. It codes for CASSWPAGAEAFF.

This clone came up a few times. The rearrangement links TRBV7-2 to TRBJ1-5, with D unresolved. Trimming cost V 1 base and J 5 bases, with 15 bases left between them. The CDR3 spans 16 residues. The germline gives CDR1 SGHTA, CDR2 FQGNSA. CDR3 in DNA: TGTGCCAGCAGCTTAGGGTGGTCCGGGGATGATCAGCCCCAGCATTTT. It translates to CASSLGWSGDDQPQHF.

CDR3 region: CASSLGTNTDTQYF. DNA of the CDR3: TGTGCCAGCAGCCTCGGGACTAACACAGATACGCAGTATTTT. J is TRBJ2-3 and V is TRBV9, with 7 bases aligning to TRBD2. CDR1 is SGDLS, CDR2 YYNGEE, per germline. V dropped 4 bases and J dropped 2; count of bases not matched to a gene: 4. CDR3 size: 14 residues.

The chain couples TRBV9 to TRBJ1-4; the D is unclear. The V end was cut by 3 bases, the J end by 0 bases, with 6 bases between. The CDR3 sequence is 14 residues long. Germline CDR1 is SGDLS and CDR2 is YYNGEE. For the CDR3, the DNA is TGTGCCAGCAGCGACACTGCAACTAATGAAAAACTGTTTTTT. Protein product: CASSDTATNEKLFF. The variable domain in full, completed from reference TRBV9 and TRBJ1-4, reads DSGVTQTPKHLITATGQRVTLRCSPRSGDLSVYWYQQSLDQGLQFLIQYYNGEERAKGNILERFSAQQFPDLHSELNLSSLELGDSALYFCASSDTATNEKLFFGSGTQLSVL.

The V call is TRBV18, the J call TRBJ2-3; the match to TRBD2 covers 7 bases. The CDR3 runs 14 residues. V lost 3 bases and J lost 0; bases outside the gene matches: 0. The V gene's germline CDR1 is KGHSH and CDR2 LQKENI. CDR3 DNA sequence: TGTGCCAGCTCACCGGGACTAAGCACAGATACGCAGTATTTT. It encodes CASSPGLSTDTQYF.

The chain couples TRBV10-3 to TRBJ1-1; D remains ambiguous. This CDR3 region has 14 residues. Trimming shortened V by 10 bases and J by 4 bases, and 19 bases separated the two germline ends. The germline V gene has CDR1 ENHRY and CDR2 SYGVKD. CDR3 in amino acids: CATSTQSRGTEAFF. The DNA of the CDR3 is TGTGCCACGTCTACGCAGTCTAGAGGCACTGAAGCTTTCTTT.

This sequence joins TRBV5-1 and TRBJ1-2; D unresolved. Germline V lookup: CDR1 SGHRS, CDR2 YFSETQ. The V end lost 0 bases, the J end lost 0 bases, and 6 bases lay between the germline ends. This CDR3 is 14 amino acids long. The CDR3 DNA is TGCGCCAGCAGCTTGGCCACGGCTAACTATGGCTACACCTTC. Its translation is CASSLATANYGYTF.

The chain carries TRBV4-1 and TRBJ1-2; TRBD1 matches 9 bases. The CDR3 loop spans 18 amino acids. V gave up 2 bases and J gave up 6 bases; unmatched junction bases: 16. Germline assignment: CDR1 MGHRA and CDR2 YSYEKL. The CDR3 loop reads CASSQRSTDTGGWDGYTF. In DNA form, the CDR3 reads TGCGCCAGCAGCCAAAGATCGACCGATACAGGGGGCTGGGATGGCTACACCTTC.

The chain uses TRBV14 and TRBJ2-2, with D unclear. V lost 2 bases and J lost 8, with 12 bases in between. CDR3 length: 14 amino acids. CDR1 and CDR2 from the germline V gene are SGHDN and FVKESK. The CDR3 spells CASSQLSLPGELFF. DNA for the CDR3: TGTGCCAGCAGCCAATTGTCCCTACCAGGGGAGCTGTTTTTT.

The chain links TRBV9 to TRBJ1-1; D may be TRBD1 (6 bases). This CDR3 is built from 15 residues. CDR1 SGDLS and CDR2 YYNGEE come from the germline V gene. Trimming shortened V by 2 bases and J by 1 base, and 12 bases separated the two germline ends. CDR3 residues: CASSVTGASNTEAFF. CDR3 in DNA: TGTGCCAGCAGCGTTACGGGGGCCTCGAACACTGAAGCTTTCTTT. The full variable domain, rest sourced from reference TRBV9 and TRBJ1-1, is DSGVTQTPKHLITATGQRVTLRCSPRSGDLSVYWYQQSLDQGLQFLIQYYNGEERAKGNILERFSAQQFPDLHSELNLSSLELGDSALYFCASSVTGASNTEAFFGQGTRLTVV.

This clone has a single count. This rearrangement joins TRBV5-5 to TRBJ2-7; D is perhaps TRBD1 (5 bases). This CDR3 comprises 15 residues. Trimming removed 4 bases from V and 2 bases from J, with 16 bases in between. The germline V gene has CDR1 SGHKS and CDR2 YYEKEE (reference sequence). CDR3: CASSLGPVSTYEQYF. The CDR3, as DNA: TGTGCCAGCAGCCTGGGGCCTGTTTCAACCTACGAGCAGTACTTC.

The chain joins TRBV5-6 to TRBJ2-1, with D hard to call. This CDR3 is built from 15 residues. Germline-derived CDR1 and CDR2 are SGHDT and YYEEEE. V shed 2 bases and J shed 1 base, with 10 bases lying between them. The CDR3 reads CASSFTLSSYNEQFF. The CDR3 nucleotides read TGTGCCAGCAGCTTTACTCTGTCGTCCTACAATGAGCAGTTCTTC.

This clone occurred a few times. The CDR3 DNA reads as TGTGCCAGCAGCCCCCCGGGACAGGCTAACTATGGCTACACCTTC. Its protein product is CASSPPGQANYGYTF. V gene TRBV7-9 combines with J gene TRBJ1-2; 8 bases agree with TRBD1. CDR3 length: 15 residues. Germline CDR1 SEHNR, CDR2 FQNEAQ (reference sequence). J was trimmed by 0 bases and V by 5 bases; bases with no gene match: 5.

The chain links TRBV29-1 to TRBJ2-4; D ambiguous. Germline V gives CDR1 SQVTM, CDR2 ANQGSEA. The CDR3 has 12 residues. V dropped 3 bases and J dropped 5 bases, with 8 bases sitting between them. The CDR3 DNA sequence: TGCAGCGTTGACCCCCTTGAAAACATTCAGTACTTC. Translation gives CSVDPLENIQYF.

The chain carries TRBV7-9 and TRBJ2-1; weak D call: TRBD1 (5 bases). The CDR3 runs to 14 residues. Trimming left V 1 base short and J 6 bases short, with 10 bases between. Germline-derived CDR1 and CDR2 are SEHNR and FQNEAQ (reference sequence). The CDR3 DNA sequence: TGTGCCAGCAGCTTAGGACAGACATCCAATGAGCAGTTCTTC. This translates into CASSLGQTSNEQFF.

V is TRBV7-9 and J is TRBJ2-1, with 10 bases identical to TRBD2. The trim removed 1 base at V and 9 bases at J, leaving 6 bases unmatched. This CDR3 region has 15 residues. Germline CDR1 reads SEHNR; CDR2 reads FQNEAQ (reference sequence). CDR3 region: CASSLVASGGGEQFF. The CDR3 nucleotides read TGTGCCAGCAGCTTAGTGGCTAGCGGGGGCGGTGAGCAGTTCTTC.